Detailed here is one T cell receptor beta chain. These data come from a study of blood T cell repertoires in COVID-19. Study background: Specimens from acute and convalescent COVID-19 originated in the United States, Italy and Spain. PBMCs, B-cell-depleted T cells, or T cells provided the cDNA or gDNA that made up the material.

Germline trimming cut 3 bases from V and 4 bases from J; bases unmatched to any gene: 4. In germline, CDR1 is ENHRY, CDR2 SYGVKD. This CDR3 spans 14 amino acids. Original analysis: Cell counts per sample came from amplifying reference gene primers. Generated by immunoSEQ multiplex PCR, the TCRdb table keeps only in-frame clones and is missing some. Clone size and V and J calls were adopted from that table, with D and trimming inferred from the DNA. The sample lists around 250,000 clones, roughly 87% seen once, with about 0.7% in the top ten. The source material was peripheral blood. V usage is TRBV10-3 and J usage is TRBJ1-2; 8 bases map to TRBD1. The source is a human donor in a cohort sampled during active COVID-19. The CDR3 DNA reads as TGTGCCATCAGTGACAGGGGGCTGAGCTATGGCTACACCTTC. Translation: CAISDRGLSYGYTF.